What follows are 13 T cell receptor beta chains derived from one specimen sequenced in a study of blood T cell repertoires in COVID-19. Sequencing was performed with immunoSEQ multiplex PCR; in TCRdb, only in-frame clones are kept and a portion is missing. The table lists 50,000 to 60,000 clones, approximately 90% of them singletons. Sequencing was done on a sample of peripheral blood. The receptors come from a man in his forties with COVID-19, enrolled during active disease.

The chain links TRBV2 to TRBJ1-4, with TRBD1 identical over 7 bases. J gave up 7 bases and V 1 base, and 9 bases lay outside the gene matches. This CDR3 contains 16 residues. Germline CDR1 is SNHLY and CDR2 is FYNNEI. The CDR3 DNA follows: TGTGCCAGCAGTGAAGTCGGGACAGCCGGGGGTGAAAAACTGTTTTTT. Translating it yields CASSEVGTAGGEKLFF. Supplemented by reference TRBV2 and TRBJ1-4, the full variable domain reads EPEVTQTPSHQVTQMGQEVILRCVPISNHLYFYWYRQILGQKVEFLVSFYNNEISEKSEIFDDQFSVERPDGSNFTLKIRSTKLEDSAMYFCASSEVGTAGGEKLFFGSGTQLSVL.

This chain connects TRBV19 to TRBJ2-1; 10 bases are shared with TRBD2. CDR1 and CDR2 from the germline V gene are LNHDA and SQIVND (reference sequence). CDR3 size: 14 residues. After removal of 3 bases from V and 8 bases from J, the junction contained 4 bases not matched to a gene. CDR3 sequence reads: CASSMVGLAYEQFF. CDR3 sequence (DNA): TGTGCCAGTAGTATGGTGGGACTAGCGTATGAGCAGTTCTTC. Using reference TRBV19 and TRBJ2-1 for the parts outside the CDR3, the full variable domain is DGGITQSPKYLFRKEGQNVTLSCEQNLNHDAMYWYRQDPGQGLRLIYYSQIVNDFQKGDIAEGYSVSREKKESFPLTVTSAQKNPTAFYLCASSMVGLAYEQFFGPGTRLTVL.

The V gene is TRBV1, the J gene TRBJ2-3; the table calls TRBD2, which could not be checked here. TRBV1 is marked as a pseudogene. This CDR3 is built from 16 residues. The CDR3 bases are TGCACCAGCAGGACTAGCGGGAGGGCCACAGGAGATACGCAGTATTTT. Its protein product is CTSRTSGRATGDTQYF.

The rearrangement joins TRBV7-9 to TRBJ2-6, with 11 bases that match TRBD1. CDR3 size: 18 residues. Germline values: CDR1 SEHNR, CDR2 FQNEAQ (reference sequence). Trimming removed 5 bases from V and 2 bases from J; junction bases left unmatched: 8. In nucleotides, the CDR3 is TGTGCCAGCAGCGAAAACCCGGGACAGGGGGCTGGGGCCAACGTCCTGACTTTC. This sequence encodes CASSENPGQGAGANVLTF.

This chain links TRBV5-4 with TRBJ2-6, with D unresolved. The CDR3 is made up of 15 amino acids. Germline V gene sequence: CDR1 SGHNT, CDR2 YYREEE (reference sequence). V was cut by 2 bases and J by 1 base, with 7 bases left in between. CDR3 sequence: CASSFLLSGANVLTF. The CDR3 DNA sequence: TGTGCCAGCAGCTTTCTTTTATCTGGGGCCAACGTCCTGACTTTC.

The chain carries TRBV19 and TRBJ1-2, with 8 bases aligning to TRBD1. Per germline, CDR1 LNHDA and CDR2 SQIVND (reference sequence). The length of the CDR3 is 13 residues. V shed 7 bases and J 3 bases; nucleotides not matched to a gene: 4. CDR3 sequence reads: CASTVQGDYGYTF. As DNA, the CDR3 is TGTGCCAGTACTGTACAGGGGGACTATGGCTACACCTTC.

With regard to this clone: Other DNA sequences in the same sample also yield this CDR3. The gene calls are TRBV29-1 and TRBJ2-2; TRBD2 matches at 9 bases. The J segment lost 2 bases and the V segment lost 4 bases, leaving 2 bases of the junction unmatched. Germline V lookup: CDR1 SQVTM, CDR2 ANQGSEA. This CDR3 spans 14 amino acids. DNA of the CDR3: TGCAGCGTTGGACTAGCGGCAAACACCGGGGAGCTGTTTTTT. It codes for CSVGLAANTGELFF.

The CDR3 region has the DNA TGTGCCAGCAGTGACCTTACAGGGGACAATTCACCCCTCCACTTT. It specifies CASSDLTGDNSPLHF. The genes are TRBV6-2 or TRBV6-3 and TRBJ1-6, with 7 bases identical to TRBD1. Germline lookup yields CDR1 MNHEY and CDR2 SVGEGT. Trimming at V came to 5 bases and at J to 7 bases, leaving 8 bases not matched to a gene. CDR3 length equals 15 residues.

The chain couples TRBV12-5 to TRBJ2-5; D possibly corresponds to TRBD1 (6 bases). CDR1 and CDR2 from the germline V gene are LGHNT and FRNRAP. The CDR3 runs to 14 residues. With 2 bases removed from V and 5 bases from J, the gap between germline ends came to 12 bases. In DNA form, the CDR3 reads TGTGCTAGTGGTTTGTTGGGGGCGAGGGAGACCCAGTACTTC. Encoded protein: CASGLLGARETQYF.

The genes are TRBV4-1 and TRBJ2-5; tentative D call: TRBD2 (7 bases). The CDR3 spans 16 residues. Germline CDR1 reads MGHRA; CDR2 reads YSYEKL. V shed 0 bases and J shed 5 bases, with 16 bases lying between them. CDR3 region: CASSQDRRGGLETQYF. CDR3 nucleotide sequence: TGCGCCAGCAGCCAAGATAGAAGGGGGGGCCTGGAGACCCAGTACTTC.

V and J are TRBV5-1 and TRBJ1-1; the match to TRBD1 covers 7 bases. Germline V gene data show CDR1 as SGHRS and CDR2 as YFSETQ. This CDR3 is built from 14 residues. V was clipped by 4 bases and J by 4 bases; unmatched bases: 7. The CDR3 coding sequence is TGCGCCAGCAGCCCGGGACAGTTTGTCACTGAAGCTTTCTTT. Protein sequence: CASSPGQFVTEAFF. The complete variable domain, with remaining parts taken from reference TRBV5-1 and TRBJ1-1, reads KAGVTQTPRYLIKTRGQQVTLSCSPISGHRSVSWYQQTPGQGLQFLFEYFSETQRNKGNFPGRFSGRQFSNSRSEMNVSTLELGDSALYLCASSPGQFVTEAFFGQGTRLTVV.

This chain links TRBV2 with TRBJ2-7; 7 nucleotides match TRBD1. With V trimmed by 3 bases and J by 0 bases, 8 bases remained unmatched. The CDR3 has 16 residues. The germline V gene has CDR1 SNHLY and CDR2 FYNNEI. CDR3 bases: TGTGCCAGCAGTGATAAGTTTGGGACAGCCTCCTACGAGCAGTACTTC. It translates to CASSDKFGTASYEQYF.

The genes are TRBV25-1 and TRBJ2-2; D ambiguous. Germline V lookup: CDR1 MGHDK, CDR2 SYGVNS. The CDR3 extends over 13 amino acids. V was shortened by 7 bases and J by 3 bases, with 9 bases between the two germline ends. The CDR3 sequence: CASKEQYTGELFF. The CDR3 region has the DNA TGTGCCAGCAAAGAACAATACACCGGGGAGCTGTTTTTT.